This TCR beta chain came from a study of metastatic and nonmetastatic thyroid tumors. CDR1 and CDR2 from the germline V gene are SGHAT and FQNNGV. The CDR3 has 18 amino acids. Original analysis: The study took CDR3 differences across clinicopathological groups and made a distant-metastasis classifier for papillary thyroid cancer from them. TCRdb re-called clones from the PCR reads using MiXCR. TCRdb, not the authors, supplied the V and J calls. The profile shows 16,000 or so clones, under 25% of them singletons. Patients had received no treatment of any kind before thyroid surgery. A word on this clone: One junction end does not reproduce the germline sequence, and a read error may be involved.

The chain employs TRBV11-2 and TRBJ1-6, with D maybe TRBD1 (5 bases). The origin of this receptor is a female donor with papillary thyroid cancer or a benign thyroid nodule (not recorded which). Some clones in this sample may be carry-over from other donors' samples. The specimen was tumor tissue. The CDR3 region has the DNA TGTTCCAGCAGCTTAGGACCTTCGGGGCAGCGCGCGTATTCACCCCTCCACTTT. Its translation: CSSSLGPSGQRAYSPLHF.